Shown below are 15 T cell receptor beta chains from a single sample sequenced in a study of T-cell reconstitution after alpha-beta-depleted transplantation in children. Unique molecular identifiers were incorporated during preparation of the TCRbeta library. TCRdb re-called the PCR reads with MiXCR, one entry per CDR3 protein. The table records 230,000 or so distinct CDR3 sequences, more than 10% of them present only once. The sequenced sample was PBMCs from the stem cell graft donor, obtained from the stem cell graft. The receptors originated from a human donor who donated a stem cell graft to a child with acute lymphoblastic leukemia.

This clonotype was seen many times. The chain couples TRBV5-1 to TRBJ2-2, with D maybe TRBD1 (6 bases). V lost 0 bases and J lost 4, with 16 bases in between. CDR3 length: 17 amino acids. Germline CDR1 is SGHRS and CDR2 is YFSETQ. The CDR3 nucleotides read TGCGCCAGCAGCTTGGGAGTGCGGCAGGGGCCCACCGGGGAGCTGTTTTTT. This encodes CASSLGVRQGPTGELFF.

This clonotype was detected many times. J is TRBJ1-3 and V is TRBV20-1, with 7 bases matching TRBD1. Germline CDR1 reads DFQATT; CDR2 reads SNEGSKA (reference sequence). The CDR3 sequence is 13 residues long. V shed 6 bases and J 2 bases; nucleotides not matched to a gene: 4. The chain's CDR3 is CSASTGTGNTIYF. CDR3 in DNA: TGCAGTGCCTCGACAGGGACTGGAAACACCATATATTTT.

This clonotype was seen many times. The chain uses TRBV27 and TRBJ1-2; TRBD1 might be the D (6 bases). The germline V and J ends were trimmed by 3 bases and 2 bases, with 10 bases remaining between them. The CDR3 consists of 14 residues. Per the germline V gene, CDR1 is MNHEY and CDR2 is SMNVEV (reference sequence). The CDR3 nucleotides are TGTGCCAGCAGTTTCGTAGGACAGAACTATGGCTACACCTTC. Its translation: CASSFVGQNYGYTF.

V and J are TRBV28 and TRBJ2-5, with D possibly TRBD1 on 5 matching bases. This CDR3 region has 15 residues. V was clipped by 2 bases and J by 7 bases, with 17 bases between them. From germline, CDR1 is MDHEN and CDR2 SYDVKM. In DNA, the CDR3 is TGTGCCAGCAGTTTAAATGTGCGGCAGGGTGGGACCCAGTACTTC. Amino acids: CASSLNVRQGGTQYF.

This clonotype was recorded at least ten times. The DNA for the CDR3 is TGTGCCACCAGCGATCCACAGGTCGGTTTCAGCGCTGAAGCTTTCTTT. Its translation: CATSDPQVGFSAEAFF. The genes are TRBV15 and TRBJ1-1; D might be TRBD1 (5 bases). The germline V and J ends were trimmed by 5 bases and 6 bases, with 22 bases remaining between them. CDR1 LNHNV and CDR2 YYDKDF come from the germline V gene (reference sequence). The CDR3 runs 16 residues. The full variable domain, with the rest looked up from reference TRBV15 and TRBJ1-1, is DAMVIQNPRYQVTQFGKPVTLSCSQTLNHNVMYWYQQKSSQAPKLLFHYYDKDFNNEADTPDNFQSRRPNTSFCFLDIRSPGLGDTAMYLCATSDPQVGFSAEAFFGQGTRLTVV.

This clonotype was seen many times. The chain joins TRBV18 to TRBJ2-7; the match to TRBD1 covers 9 bases. J lost 2 bases, V lost 2 bases, and 4 bases had no gene match. This CDR3 contains 15 residues. Germline CDR1 KGHSH, CDR2 LQKENI. The CDR3 DNA reads TGTGCCAGCTCACCAAGGACAGGGGAACCCTACGAGCAGTACTTC. Residues: CASSPRTGEPYEQYF.

This clonotype was seen at least ten times. This rearrangement joins TRBV12-3 or TRBV12-4 to TRBJ1-5; D ambiguous. The CDR3 has 12 amino acids. Trimming pared 6 bases from V and 10 bases from J, leaving 13 bases between. The CDR3, as DNA: TGTGCCAGCAGCCCGAACATCAGCCCCCAGCATTTT. Protein: CASSPNISPQHF.

This clonotype was detected ten times or more. This chain connects TRBV20-1 to TRBJ2-1; the match to TRBD2 covers 10 bases. The CDR3 consists of 15 residues. Germline V gene lookup returns CDR1 DFQATT and CDR2 SNEGSKA (reference sequence). J was trimmed by 9 bases and V by 5 bases; bases with no gene match: 13. The CDR3 DNA follows: TGCAGTGCTCCTCGCGCGGTAGCGGGAGGAATTGAGCAGTTCTTC. This gives the protein CSAPRAVAGGIEQFF.

This clonotype was detected ten times or more. The gene calls are TRBV29-1 and TRBJ2-1; 10 nucleotides align to TRBD1. The J segment lost 4 bases and the V segment lost 6 bases, leaving 6 bases of the junction unmatched. Per the germline V gene, CDR1 is SQVTM and CDR2 is ANQGSEA. The CDR3 sequence is 14 residues long. CDR3 sequence: CSVGRQGAYNEQFF. The CDR3 nucleotides read TGCAGCGTCGGTAGACAGGGGGCATACAATGAGCAGTTCTTC.

The chain couples TRBV18 to TRBJ1-6; the match to TRBD1 covers 8 bases. The V gene end was trimmed by 3 bases and the J gene end by 5 bases; junction bases not matched to a gene: 6. The CDR3 sequence is 16 residues long. Germline loops: CDR1 KGHSH, CDR2 LQKENI. The CDR3 loop is CASSPPDRANNSPLHF. CDR3 nucleotides: TGTGCCAGCTCACCTCCGGACAGGGCGAATAATTCACCCCTCCACTTT.

This clonotype was recorded at least ten times. J is TRBJ2-5 and V is TRBV5-1, with D tentatively TRBD1 (6 bases). The V end lost 3 bases, the J end lost 5 bases, and 8 bases lay between the germline ends. Germline CDR1 is SGHRS and CDR2 is YFSETQ. The CDR3 has 12 amino acids. The CDR3 DNA reads TGCGCCAGCAGCTACAGGGACGAGACCCAGTACTTC. Its protein product is CASSYRDETQYF.

This clonotype showed up many times. The chain has TRBV4-2 and TRBJ1-1, with 7 bases fitting TRBD1. There are 16 residues in the CDR3. Germline values: CDR1 LGHNA, CDR2 YNFKEQ. Unmatched junction bases numbered 8, after V lost 1 base and J lost 3 bases. CDR3 protein: CASSQASGQSYTEAFF. The CDR3, as DNA: TGTGCCAGCAGCCAAGCGTCGGGACAGAGCTACACTGAAGCTTTCTTT.

This clonotype has ten or more counts. The chain links TRBV5-1 to TRBJ1-2; D not resolved. Trimming cost V 1 base and J 4 bases, with 14 bases left between them. The CDR3 sequence is 15 residues long. The germline V gene has CDR1 SGHRS and CDR2 YFSETQ. The CDR3 is CASSLLGAPIYGYTF. The CDR3 DNA follows: TGCGCCAGCAGCTTGCTAGGAGCACCGATCTATGGCTACACCTTC.

This chain links TRBV4-3 with TRBJ1-2; tentatively, D is TRBD1 (6 bases). Germline V gives CDR1 LGHNA, CDR2 YSLEER. The V and J ends lost 4 bases and 5 bases respectively, with 17 bases between them. The CDR3 has 15 amino acids. The CDR3 DNA sequence: TGCGCCAGCAGCCGCGAGTGGGGGCGAAGGTATGGCTACACCTTC. It is translated as CASSREWGRRYGYTF.

This clonotype has a count of ten or more. CDR3 residues: CSARDPTGPYGYTF. As DNA, the CDR3 is TGCAGTGCTAGAGATCCCACAGGGCCCTATGGCTACACCTTC. V is TRBV20-1 and J is TRBJ1-2; tentative D call: TRBD1 (6 bases). The CDR3 is 14 residues long. Trimming removed 0 bases from V and 4 bases from J, with 12 bases in between. Germline values: CDR1 DFQATT, CDR2 SNEGSKA (reference sequence).